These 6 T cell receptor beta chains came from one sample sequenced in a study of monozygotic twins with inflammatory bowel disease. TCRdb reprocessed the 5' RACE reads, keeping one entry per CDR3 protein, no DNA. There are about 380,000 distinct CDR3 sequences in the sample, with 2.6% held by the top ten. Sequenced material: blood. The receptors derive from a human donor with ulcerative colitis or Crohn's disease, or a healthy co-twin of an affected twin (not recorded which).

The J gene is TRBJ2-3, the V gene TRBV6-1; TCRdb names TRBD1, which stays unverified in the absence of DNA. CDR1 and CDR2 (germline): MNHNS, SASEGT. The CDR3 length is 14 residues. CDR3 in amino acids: CASWGQGVTDTQYF.

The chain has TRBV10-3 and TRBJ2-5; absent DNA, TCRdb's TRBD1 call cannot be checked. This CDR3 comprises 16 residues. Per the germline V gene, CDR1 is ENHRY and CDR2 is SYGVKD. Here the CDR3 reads CAISGPGTGGGETQYF.

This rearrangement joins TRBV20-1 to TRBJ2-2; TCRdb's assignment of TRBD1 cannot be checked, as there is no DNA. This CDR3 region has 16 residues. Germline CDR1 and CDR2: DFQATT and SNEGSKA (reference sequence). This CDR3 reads CSARPGQHLNTGELFF.

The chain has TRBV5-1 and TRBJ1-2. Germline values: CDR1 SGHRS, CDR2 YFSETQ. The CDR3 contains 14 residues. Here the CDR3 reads CASSLEGQGHGYTF.

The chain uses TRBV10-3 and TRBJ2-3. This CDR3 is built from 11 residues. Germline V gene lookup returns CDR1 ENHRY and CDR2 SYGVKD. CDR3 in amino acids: CAIAGTDTQYF.

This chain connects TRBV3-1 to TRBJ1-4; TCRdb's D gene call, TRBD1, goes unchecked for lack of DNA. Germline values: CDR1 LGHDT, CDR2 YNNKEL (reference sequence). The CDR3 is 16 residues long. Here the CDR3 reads CASSQWGGTPNEKLFF.